This TCR beta chain was recovered during a study of blood T cell repertoires in COVID-19. The wider study: T cells, B-cell-depleted T cells, or PBMCs provided the cDNA or gDNA that served as material.

Germline lookup yields CDR1 SGHVS and CDR2 FNYEAQ. The V and J ends lost 5 bases and 0 bases respectively, with 13 bases between them. The CDR3 sequence is 15 residues long. Data came from immunoSEQ multiplex PCR; TCRdb stores just in-frame clones and leaves some out. The profile shows some 430,000 clones, about 92% of them singletons. Adults between roughly 18 and 89 years of age took part from about two dozen US areas. Cohort 3 recovered donors had two negative PCRs, clearance, or symptom resolution. The receptor was isolated from a young man who had recovered from COVID-19. The sequencing sample was made of PBMCs or T cells enriched from blood (not recorded which). V and J are TRBV7-6 and TRBJ1-1; no clear D. CDR3 region: CASSPSDTMNTEAFF. The CDR3 DNA sequence: TGTGCCAGCAGCCCATCCGACACGATGAACACTGAAGCTTTCTTT.